This passage covers 19 T cell receptor beta chains from one sample sequenced in a study of T-cell reconstitution after alpha-beta-depleted transplantation in children. This sample's TCRbeta library carried unique molecular identifier barcodes. TCRdb analysed the PCR reads with MiXCR anew, one entry per CDR3 protein. The sample has approximately 490,000 distinct CDR3 sequences, over 9.5% seen once. The sample in question was PBMCs, obtained before TCRalphabeta/CD19-depleted stem cell transplant. The receptors here all came from a child aged 2-15 years with inherited bone marrow failure, due to receive a stem cell transplant.

This clonotype came up many times. The rearrangement uses TRBV7-2 and TRBJ1-1; no clear D. CDR3 length: 14 amino acids. Germline V gene lookup returns CDR1 SGHTA and CDR2 FQGNSA. The V gene lost 2 bases and the J gene lost 0 bases, with 7 bases spanning the gap. The CDR3 coding sequence is TGTGCCAGCAGCTTAAGGGCGGTGAACACTGAAGCTTTCTTT. The encoded protein is CASSLRAVNTEAFF.

There are many counts of this clonotype. The genes are TRBV11-2 and TRBJ2-1; 7 positions match TRBD1. Germline V gene sequence: CDR1 SGHAT, CDR2 FQNNGV. The CDR3 runs 15 residues. Losses at the gene ends were 4 bases for V and 9 bases for J; bases not matched to a gene: 12. The CDR3 DNA is TGTGCCAGCAGCTCCCAGACAGGGTTTATGAGTGAGCAGTTCTTC. Translated: CASSSQTGFMSEQFF.

This clonotype appeared many times. The chain is built from TRBV6-1 and TRBJ1-6; TRBD1 might be the D (6 bases). This CDR3 is 14 amino acids long. The V and J ends lost 6 bases and 5 bases respectively, with 11 bases between them. Per germline, CDR1 MNHNS and CDR2 SASEGT. The CDR3 bases are TGTGCCAGCAGAAGGGACACCAATAATTCACCCCTCCACTTT. It translates to CASRRDTNNSPLHF.

This clonotype was found a few times. The chain joins TRBV2 to TRBJ2-1; D perhaps matches TRBD2 (6 bases). Deletions cut 4 bases from V and 7 bases from J, with 17 bases between. CDR1 is SNHLY, CDR2 FYNNEI, per germline. There are 15 residues in the CDR3. CDR3 sequence reads: CASSGQGTGVNEQFF. CDR3 nucleotides: TGTGCCAGCAGTGGTCAGGGTACGGGGGTGAATGAGCAGTTCTTC.

This clonotype was detected many times. The gene calls are TRBV5-5 and TRBJ2-4, with 7 bases that match TRBD1. CDR1 and CDR2 from the germline V gene are SGHKS and YYEKEE (reference sequence). V dropped 2 bases and J dropped 2; count of bases not matched to a gene: 4. The length of the CDR3 is 15 residues. Here the CDR3 reads CASSLTGVTKNIQYF. For the CDR3, the DNA is TGTGCCAGCAGCTTAACAGGGGTGACCAAAAACATTCAGTACTTC.

The V and J genes are TRBV7-9 and TRBJ1-2, with TRBD1 matching over 8 bases. The CDR3 has 15 residues. J gave up 4 bases and V 4 bases, and 8 bases lay outside the gene matches. Germline CDR1 reads SEHNR; CDR2 reads FQNEAQ (reference sequence). This CDR3 reads CASSSSGGGSYGYTF. CDR3 in DNA: TGTGCCAGCAGCTCGTCAGGGGGCGGGAGCTATGGCTACACCTTC.

This clonotype has ten or more counts. This chain joins TRBV29-1 and TRBJ2-1, with 9 positions matching TRBD2. This CDR3 comprises 16 residues. Trimming cost V 5 bases and J 1 base; bases outside gene matches: 9. Germline CDR1 reads SQVTM; CDR2 reads ANQGSEA. The CDR3 DNA reads as TGCAGCGTTTTAACTAGCGGGCATACGTCCTACAATGAGCAGTTCTTC. Its translation: CSVLTSGHTSYNEQFF.

This clonotype was counted a few times. V gene TRBV15 combines with J gene TRBJ1-6; no definite D call. The CDR3 runs 16 residues. The V gene lost 5 bases and the J gene lost 6 bases, with 17 bases spanning the gap. Germline CDR1 LNHNV, CDR2 YYDKDF (reference sequence). DNA for the CDR3: TGTGCCACCAGCCGAAAATCTGGGAATCGTAATTCACCCCTCCACTTT. This codes for CATSRKSGNRNSPLHF.

V is TRBV29-1 and J is TRBJ1-1; no reliable D call. The CDR3 contains 11 residues. CDR1 is SQVTM and CDR2 is ANQGSEA in the germline V gene. V lost 8 bases and J 4 bases, leaving 11 bases between the germline ends. The CDR3 reads CSLRWGTEAFF. Written as DNA, the CDR3 is TGCAGCCTACGTTGGGGCACTGAAGCTTTCTTT.

This clonotype was recorded at least ten times. This chain links TRBV25-1 with TRBJ2-7; D uncertain. This CDR3 region has 13 residues. Deletions cut 2 bases from V and 4 bases from J, with 9 bases between. Germline CDR1 and CDR2: MGHDK and SYGVNS. The chain's CDR3 is CASSENVGYEQYF. The CDR3 coding sequence is TGTGCCAGCAGTGAAAACGTTGGTTACGAGCAGTACTTC.

The chain employs TRBV5-1 and TRBJ1-2; D might be TRBD1 (6 bases). Trimming pared 4 bases from V and 2 bases from J, leaving 12 bases between. The CDR3 extends over 14 amino acids. CDR1 is SGHRS and CDR2 is YFSETQ in the germline V gene. The CDR3 loop is CASSPWTENYGYTF. In nucleotides, the CDR3 is TGCGCCAGCAGCCCCTGGACAGAGAACTATGGCTACACCTTC.

This clonotype was recorded at least ten times. J is TRBJ2-1 and V is TRBV29-1; D not certain. The V end lost 7 bases, the J end lost 0 bases, and 10 bases lay between the germline ends. This CDR3 comprises 13 residues. CDR1 and CDR2 (germline): SQVTM, ANQGSEA. The CDR3 region is CSETESSYNEQFF. The CDR3 DNA follows: TGCAGCGAGACGGAGAGCTCCTACAATGAGCAGTTCTTC.

The table lists this clonotype with a few counts. The chain links TRBV29-1 to TRBJ2-5; tentative D call: TRBD1 (5 bases). V lost 7 bases and J lost 4, with 19 bases in between. This CDR3 contains 14 residues. Germline V lookup: CDR1 SQVTM, CDR2 ANQGSEA. This CDR3 is CSGLLGRVGETQYF. The CDR3 DNA reads TGCAGCGGCCTTTTGGGCAGGGTGGGAGAGACCCAGTACTTC.

This clonotype was seen ten or more times. The genes are TRBV12-3 or TRBV12-4 and TRBJ2-7; 8 bases fit TRBD1. V was clipped by 0 bases and J by 3 bases; unmatched bases: 4. CDR3 length equals 15 residues. The DNA of the CDR3 is TGTGCCAGCAGTTTAGCGCCTGGACAGGGCTACGAGCAGTACTTC. This codes for CASSLAPGQGYEQYF.

This clonotype was seen at least ten times. The CDR3: CASSLLTEDYEQYF. Written as DNA, the CDR3 is TGTGCCAGCAGCTTGCTGACAGAGGACTACGAGCAGTACTTC. The V gene is TRBV7-9, the J gene TRBJ2-7, with a tentative D call TRBD1 (5 bases). This CDR3 has 14 amino acids. From germline, CDR1 is SEHNR and CDR2 FQNEAQ (reference sequence). Deletions cut 3 bases from V and 3 bases from J, with 12 bases between. Full variable domain (missing parts from reference TRBV7-9 and TRBJ2-7): DTGVSQNPRHKITKRGQNVTFRCDPISEHNRLYWYRQTLGQGPEFLTYFQNEAQLEKSRLLSDRFSAERPKGSFSTLEIQRTEQGDSAMYLCASSLLTEDYEQYFGPGTRLTVT.

This chain joins TRBV27 and TRBJ1-1, with D perhaps matching TRBD1 (6 bases). Trimming shortened V by 9 bases and J by 4 bases, and 18 bases separated the two germline ends. From germline, CDR1 is MNHEY and CDR2 SMNVEV (reference sequence). The length of the CDR3 is 14 residues. CDR3 nucleotides: TGTGCCAGTGGAGACAGGTCGGGGCGCACTGAAGCTTTCTTT. Its translation is CASGDRSGRTEAFF.

The CDR3 reads CASSPRRGAGNEKLFF. CDR3 in DNA: TGTGCCAGCAGTCCCCGCCGGGGGGCGGGTAATGAAAAACTGTTTTTT. The chain couples TRBV27 to TRBJ1-4, with a weak D call TRBD1 (6 bases). Germline V gene lookup returns CDR1 MNHEY and CDR2 SMNVEV (reference sequence). V was pared by 5 bases and J by 4 bases, with 17 bases between. The CDR3 contains 16 residues.

This clonotype came up many times. The rearrangement links TRBV29-1 to TRBJ2-3; 7 positions agree with TRBD2. Losses at the gene ends were 7 bases for V and 3 bases for J; bases not matched to a gene: 10. This CDR3 contains 14 residues. Germline-derived CDR1 and CDR2 are SQVTM and ANQGSEA. The CDR3 spells CSANRGVATDTQYF. In nucleotides, the CDR3 is TGCAGCGCCAACCGGGGGGTCGCAACAGATACGCAGTATTTT.

The sample holds many counts of this clonotype. The rearrangement joins TRBV27 to TRBJ2-3, with 10 bases fitting TRBD1. Germline lookup yields CDR1 MNHEY and CDR2 SMNVEV (reference sequence). V trimming: 2 bases; J trimming: 2 bases; junction bases outside the gene matches: 7. The CDR3 extends over 17 amino acids. The CDR3 sequence: CASSLSAGQGPTDTQYF. As DNA, the CDR3 is TGTGCCAGCAGTTTAAGCGCGGGACAGGGGCCCACAGATACGCAGTATTTT.